This T cell receptor beta chain was profiled in a study of shared clonotypes between healthy human individuals. CDR1 SGHRS and CDR2 YFSETQ come from the germline V gene. The length of the CDR3 is 12 residues. Trimming took 2 bases from V and 6 from J, leaving 9 bases between them. Genomic DNA per cell subset filled all wells of several immunoSEQ plates. TCRdb's table, derived via immunoSEQ multiplex PCR, lists solely in-frame clones and lacks some. The sample has 2 million to 2.5 million clones; about 90% are singletons. Specimen: naive CD4+ T cells from PBMCs. As to subset: CD45RA+ positively selected. The chain uses TRBV5-1 and TRBJ2-7; D is perhaps TRBD1 or TRBD2 (5 bases each). This clonotype was sampled from a man aged 18 to 35 in good health. Some clones in this sample may be carry-over from other donors' samples. The CDR3 loop is CASSFWGTEQYF. The DNA of the CDR3 is TGCGCCAGCAGCTTTTGGGGGACCGAGCAGTACTTC.